This TCR beta chain is from a study of technical replicates of blood from several donors (dated by TCRdb to 2017 to 2019). To prepare the library, the immunoSEQ multiplex PCR assay was applied. In TCRdb, the immuneACCESS table is reduced to in-frame sequences with V and J assigned. These tables do not hold every clone; where another copy was compared, an unresolved V gene accounts for under half, and the others remain unexplained. The table for this sample lists roughly 80,000 clones; about 89% of them were counted only once. Approximately 0.42% of the sample is held by the ten biggest clonotypes. The V end loses 6 bases and the J end loses 2 bases, and a stretch of 11 bases separates them. Measured from the cysteine to the phenylalanine, the CDR3 is 13 residues long. CDR3 DNA only is kept here, 39 bases in frame from base 1. Taken from the germline V gene (reference sequence), the CDR1 and CDR2 loops are MNHEY and SMNVEV.

A note on this clone: The antigen this receptor binds is unknown. No base-level quality is on record; no much larger clone is a single base apart.

This TCR was sampled from a human donor in good health. The chain couples TRBV27 to TRBJ2-7, with the D gene not clear enough to name. Sequencing used T cells isolated from PBMCs. The CDR3 amino acid sequence is: CASSPSRAYEQYF. The nucleotide sequence is given as TGTGCCAGCAGCCCCTCACGGGCCTACGAGCAGTACTTC.